The clone carrying this T cell receptor (beta chain) was detected a few times. Patients showing uncontrolled infection, other autoimmune disease, pregnancy or lactation were ineligible. Clinical symptoms, serum thyroxine and TRAb, thyroid ultrasound and orbital computed tomography together formed the diagnostic basis. The record originates from a study of T cells in Graves' hyperthyroidism and ophthalmopathy. In the study overall: Blood was drawn when the patient was first diagnosed and still untreated.

Per the germline V gene, CDR1 is KGHDR and CDR2 is SFDVKD. The CDR3 has 18 residues. J lost 10 bases, V lost 6 bases, and 19 bases had no gene match. It was RNA transcripts that yielded the amplified TCR beta CDR3 regions. First-round RT-PCR of the TCR CDR3 relied on the HTBI primer set. TCRdb re-derived calls from the multiplex PCR reads in MiXCR, one entry per CDR3 protein. The sample lists 500,000 to 650,000 distinct CDR3 sequences, about 14% occurring once. Source material: blood. The sequence derives from a woman between 50 and 59 years old with Graves' ophthalmopathy. The chain uses TRBV24-1 and TRBJ2-1, with TRBD2 matching over 11 bases. The CDR3: CATSPTGRALAGVGEQFF. The CDR3, as DNA: TGTGCCACCAGTCCGACCGGACGGGCACTAGCGGGGGTCGGGGAGCAGTTCTTC.